Below are 14 T cell receptor beta chains sequenced from a single sample in a study of T-cell reconstitution after alpha-beta-depleted transplantation in children. Construction of the TCRbeta library involved unique molecular identifiers. TCRdb itself ran the PCR reads through MiXCR, one entry per CDR3 protein. The table lists about 3,000 distinct CDR3 sequences, 28% of them singletons. Sample: PBMCs, mostly from graft donor cells, taken 60 days after TCRalphabeta/CD19-depleted stem cell transplant. The origin of the receptors is a male patient between 2 and 10 years old who had a stem cell transplant for acute myeloid leukemia, so the T cells may come from the graft donor.

This clonotype was seen repeatedly, ten times or more. The V call is TRBV6-4, the J call TRBJ1-6; the D gene is possibly TRBD1 (5 bases). The CDR3 is 19 amino acids. Trimming removed 7 bases at V and 0 bases at J, with 22 bases between. The germline V gene encodes CDR1 MRHNA and CDR2 SNTAGT. The CDR3 sequence is CASMEFAGPPSSYNSPLHF. CDR3 sequence (DNA): TGTGCCAGCATGGAGTTTGCGGGACCGCCGAGCTCCTATAATTCACCCCTCCACTTT.

This clonotype occurred many times. The chain joins TRBV5-6 to TRBJ2-3, with 7 bases matching TRBD2. The CDR3 is made up of 13 amino acids. The ends lost 1 base at V and 6 bases at J; junction bases unmatched: 2. CDR1 SGHDT and CDR2 YYEEEE come from the germline V gene. For the CDR3, the DNA is TGTGCCAGCAGCTTGTGGGGAGGGGATACGCAGTATTTT. Translating gives CASSLWGGDTQYF.

With regard to this clonotype: A much more abundant neighbour one base away suggests this may be a read error. This chain uses TRBV5-8 with TRBJ1-4; perhaps TRBD1 as D (6 bases). Between the trimmed V and J ends, which lost 1 base and 12 bases, there was a span of 16 bases. The CDR3 has 14 residues. The germline V gene has CDR1 SGHTS and CDR2 YDEGEE. CDR3 protein: CASSLRGAGEELFF. The DNA for the CDR3 is TGTGCCAGCAGCTTGCGGGGGGCAGGGGAAGAACTGTTTTTT.

In its sample, this clonotype was seen many times. This rearrangement joins TRBV13 to TRBJ1-5; TRBD1 matches at 8 bases. Germline values: CDR1 PRHDT, CDR2 FYEKMQ (reference sequence). J was trimmed by 5 bases and V by 5 bases; bases with no gene match: 11. The CDR3 runs to 16 residues. CDR3 DNA sequence: TGTGCCAGCAGCCCCCCGGACAGGGAGAAGGATCAGCCCCAGCATTTT. It codes for CASSPPDREKDQPQHF.

This clonotype has just one count. The chain carries TRBV13 and TRBJ2-7; D is undetermined. Looked up from germline, CDR1 is PRHDT and CDR2 is FYEKMQ (reference sequence). The CDR3 is 14 amino acids. Trimming took off 10 bases at V and 0 bases at J, with 16 bases between the two ends. CDR3 bases: TGTGCCATGAGCCCCGCGGTCCTCTCCTACGAGCAGTACGTC. Amino acid sequence: CAMSPAVLSYEQYV.

This clonotype has just a few counts. This chain connects TRBV5-5 to TRBJ1-3, with D uncertain. CDR1 is SGHKS and CDR2 is YYEKEE in the germline V gene (reference sequence). Deletions cut 4 bases from V and 0 bases from J, with 17 bases between. This CDR3 region has 17 residues. CDR3 loop: CASSLTTGRTSGNTIYF. The CDR3 region has the DNA TGTGCCAGCAGCCTGACGACCGGGAGGACCTCTGGAAACACCATATATTTT.

There are many counts of this clonotype. This chain links TRBV7-9 with TRBJ2-5; tentatively, D is TRBD1 (5 bases). This CDR3 has 13 amino acids. The germline V gene has CDR1 SEHNR and CDR2 FQNEAQ (reference sequence). V dropped 4 bases and J dropped 3 bases, with 9 bases sitting between them. The CDR3, as DNA: TGTGCCAGCAGCTCCCGACAGAAAGAGACCCAGTACTTC. Translation: CASSSRQKETQYF. Drawing the rest from reference TRBV7-9 and TRBJ2-5, the complete variable domain is DTGVSQNPRHKITKRGQNVTFRCDPISEHNRLYWYRQTLGQGPEFLTYFQNEAQLEKSRLLSDRFSAERPKGSFSTLEIQRTEQGDSAMYLCASSSRQKETQYFGPGTRLLVL.

This clonotype has at least ten counts. V usage is TRBV11-2 and J usage is TRBJ2-4; a weak D match, TRBD2 (5 bases). The germline V gene has CDR1 SGHAT and CDR2 FQNNGV. V dropped 3 bases and J dropped 0 bases, with 18 bases sitting between them. CDR3 length equals 18 residues. The DNA of the CDR3 is TGTGCCAGCAGCTTGGGGTTTCTCCGGGGTGCAGCCAAAAACATTCAGTACTTC. It is translated as CASSLGFLRGAAKNIQYF.

The V gene is TRBV24-1, the J gene TRBJ2-7; TRBD1 matches at 7 bases. V shed 3 bases, J shed 2 bases, and the junction held 6 bases outside the gene matches. The CDR3 totals 15 residues. Germline-derived CDR1 and CDR2 are KGHDR and SFDVKD. The CDR3 loop is CATSDPSTGAYEQYF. The CDR3 DNA reads as TGTGCCACCAGTGATCCGTCCACAGGGGCCTACGAGCAGTACTTC.

This CDR3 is CASSTEDRQKGLGEQFF. In nucleotides, the CDR3 is TGCGCCAGCAGCACAGAGGACAGACAAAAAGGCCTCGGTGAGCAGTTCTTC. This sequence joins TRBV5-1 and TRBJ2-1; the D gene is possibly TRBD1 (6 bases). CDR3 size: 17 residues. CDR1 is SGHRS and CDR2 is YFSETQ in the germline V gene. Trimming cost V 4 bases and J 9 bases, with 26 bases left between them.

This clonotype was observed many times. The gene calls are TRBV7-9 and TRBJ2-4, with 7 bases lining up with TRBD2. This CDR3 region has 16 residues. CDR1 is SEHNR, CDR2 FQNEAQ, per germline (reference sequence). With 3 bases clipped from V and 6 bases from J, the junction kept 11 bases outside the gene matches. Written as DNA, the CDR3 is TGTGCCAGCAGCTTCGGGGCAGGGCCTAGCGGAAACATTCAGTACTTC. Amino acids: CASSFGAGPSGNIQYF.

This clonotype was observed at least ten times. The J gene is TRBJ2-1, the V gene TRBV3-2; the table gives TRBD2 as D, unverified against the DNA. TRBV3-2 is listed as a pseudogene. This CDR3 is built from 18 residues. CDR3 DNA sequence: TGTGCCAGGCCGGCTAGCGGGGGTTCGCCAAGCTCCTACAATGAGCAGTTCTTC. As protein: CARPASGGSPSSYNEQFF.

This clonotype qualifies as medium-sized. The chain recombines TRBV5-4 with TRBJ2-5; TRBD1 might be the D (7 bases). The ends were cut back, 2 bases at V and 5 bases at J, with 13 bases in the middle. This CDR3 contains 14 residues. Germline loops: CDR1 SGHNT, CDR2 YYREEE (reference sequence). CDR3 amino acids: CASSFQAGGETQYF. CDR3 nucleotide sequence: TGTGCCAGCAGCTTTCAGGCAGGGGGGGAGACCCAGTACTTC.

This clonotype was seen at least ten times. The chain couples TRBV9 to TRBJ1-5, with unresolved D. The CDR3 consists of 13 residues. Germline CDR1 and CDR2: SGDLS and YYNGEE. Deletions cut 9 bases from V and 5 bases from J, with 15 bases between. The CDR3 nucleotides are TGTGCCAACCACAGCGGTCGTCATCAGCCCCAGCATTTT. It is translated as CANHSGRHQPQHF.